This section outlines one T cell receptor (beta chain) sequence together with its context. Its antigen is not identified. Using immunoSEQ multiplex PCR, the repertoire was profiled, and TCRdb retains in-frame clones only, with some absent. The data hold around 160,000 clones, with 75% to 95% observed a single time. The data derive from a study of T cell responses to AZD1222 COVID-19 vaccine. Findings and limits, study-wide: Clonal diversity may have been underestimated, and the donors were mostly white British, with more females than males. Unmutated variant regions reportedly attract nearly half of all spike-specific TCRs.

With 2 bases removed from V and 8 bases from J, the gap between germline ends came to 16 bases. This CDR3 contains 16 residues. The germline gives CDR1 MNHEY, CDR2 SMNVEV (reference sequence). The sample here was peripheral blood, taken on day 0 of MenACWY control vaccination. The clonotype was recovered from an adult in good health. V gene TRBV27 combines with J gene TRBJ1-6; D gene unclear. For the CDR3, the DNA is TGTGCCAGCAGTTTAATCGGGAACGGCCTCGATTCACCCCTCCACTTT. As protein: CASSLIGNGLDSPLHF.